This T cell receptor (beta chain) derives from a study of human T cells and chemical hapten exposure (dated by TCRdb to 2020 to 2022). At the level of the whole study: For sensitization, 2% DPC in acetone was applied to a 2 cm by 2 cm area of upper inner arm skin. Weekly therapeutic DPC doses were additionally applied to the scalp of patients throughout the roughly 25-week study period. Patch testing was performed on the upper back with Finn chambers containing 0.01% DPC, and the patch tests were scored after 6 days according to International Contact Dermatitis Research Group standards. Most of the patients in the cohort were female, and the cohort covered alopecia areata with under or over 50% scalp involvement, alopecia totalis and alopecia universalis. Libraries were combined into a pool for sequencing, and differences in TCR yield between samples came mainly from small differences in library volumes within the pool. Peripheral blood TCR repertoire changes were tracked in vivo in alopecia patients during primary and secondary sensitization to the hapten diphenylcyclopropenone (DPC). Blood samples were taken from patients before sensitization (week 0) and at 2, 6 and about 24 weeks after DPC sensitization. For TCR sequencing, blood came from approximately 29 alopecia patients at anywhere from one to four time points (pre-sensitization, 2, 6 and 24 weeks). General findings and caveats noted by the study authors: Significantly more large CDR3 similarity clusters were formed by expanded TCRs than by pre-sensitization or healthy control sets, consistent with antigen-driven responses. Repeated subsampling changed both the strength of the expansion versus patch-test correlation and the threshold at which the correlation became significant. DPC sensitization did not change the number of TCRs with a frequency above 1 in 1000, and there was no evidence of changes in global repertoire structure. All patients had alopecia, a presumed autoimmune disease, so their immune response might differ from that of healthy individuals. The number of PT1 expanded TCRs positively correlated with patch test score, significant at thresholds 8, 16 and 32 but not 4.

Receptor libraries were prepared by RACE. Sequencing instrument: NextSeq 500. During library preparation, unique molecular identifiers were attached to individual cDNA molecules so that TCRs could be counted quantitatively and reproducibly. Both TCR alpha and TCR beta chains were sequenced from each blood RNA sample. Per the authors' processing: The median number of TCRs per sample was roughly 98,000, ranging from roughly 20,000 to 700,000. The Decombinator software suite was used to annotate V, J and CDR3 in the TCR reads. For the PS versus PT1 abundance plots, all samples were subsampled to the same number of TCRs (28,000). Expanded TCRs were defined as absent before sensitization and observed at least eight times at the 2-week time point. TCRdb trimmed the raw reads at Q25, called clones with MiXCR and kept productive beta chains. Rows merge per CDR3 protein into single entries with the most common DNA and genes. TCRdb's processing, not the study's, gives the V and J calls here. Across this sample there are 380,000 or so distinct CDR3 sequences, with 5% to 6.5% seen only once. The leading ten clones occupy about 8.2% of the sample.

The CDR3 covers 14 residues, taking in both the cysteine and the phenylalanine. CDR3 DNA only is kept here, 42 bases in frame from base 1. V was cut back by 1 base and J by 7 bases, leaving a gap of 11 bases between them. Reading the germline V gene (reference sequence) gives CDR1 DFQATT and CDR2 SNEGSKA. As for this clonotype: The target of this receptor is not known. Base quality data are lacking; no much larger clone is found one base away.

According to the study, the label for this sample's time point signals: pre-sensitization, week 0. The treatment or condition label on this specimen signifies: therapeutic diphenylcyclopropenone sensitization with weekly scalp DPC. Blood at each patch-test visit was drawn before the patch test was applied. Patients were considered eligible if aged 18 to 70, diagnosed with alopecia and deemed suitable for DPC therapy, and patients were excluded if pregnant. Total RNA was extracted from unfractionated whole blood that had been collected in Tempus Blood RNA tubes. This receptor was taken from a woman aged 18-29 years with alopecia areata. Some clones in this sample may be carry-over from other donors' samples. This specimen consisted of whole blood, obtained in connection with sensitization to the hapten diphenylcyclopropenone (DPC). In this chain, TRBV20-1 is recombined with TRBJ1-6; too little of a D gene remains to name it. The encoded CDR3 is CSARGTLENSPLHF. At the DNA level, the sequence is TGCAGTGCTAGAGGGACCTTGGAGAATTCACCCCTCCACTTT.